This is a list of T cell receptor beta chains from one sample in a study of blood T cell repertoires in COVID-19. TCRdb's table, derived via immunoSEQ multiplex PCR, lists solely in-frame clones and lacks some. The table records 300,000 to 400,000 clones, over 70% of them present only once. Input material: peripheral blood. The receptors come from a woman aged 45 to 65 with COVID-19, enrolled during active disease. The CDR3 runs from the conserved cysteine through the conserved F or W. The order of the fields is clone size, D gene, V gene, J gene, CDR3 protein, CDR3 DNA. D genes are given only for firm matches. Only some rows state a clone size, as once, few, many or a class for expanded clones.

>-|TRBD1|TRBV10-2|TRBJ1-2
CASIDRGRGGYTF
TGCGCCAGCATTGACAGGGGGCGAGGTGGCTACACCTTC
>-|TRBD1|TRBV29-1|TRBJ1-4
CSFIDRASNEKLFF
TGCAGCTTTATAGACAGGGCGTCTAATGAAAAACTGTTTTTT
>-|TRBD2|TRBV5-7|TRBJ2-2
CASSRGTSGSLAGELFF
TGTGCCAGCAGCAGGGGGACTAGCGGGAGTTTAGCCGGGGAGCTGTTTTTT
>-|-|TRBV12-5|TRBJ2-7
CASGLLVYEQYF
TGTGCTAGTGGTTTGCTCGTGTACGAGCAGTACTTC
>-|TRBD2|TRBV6-2/TRBV6-3|TRBJ2-7
CASSRLAGGRFEQYF
TGTGCCAGCAGTCGACTAGCGGGAGGGAGGTTCGAGCAGTACTTC
>few|-|TRBV9|TRBJ2-2
CASSALRGAVNTGELFF
TGTGCCAGCAGCGCCCTCCGCGGGGCTGTCAACACCGGGGAGCTGTTTTTT
>-|-|TRBV30|TRBJ1-6
CAWTHRGFNSPLHF
TGTGCCTGGACTCATCGAGGGTTTAATTCACCCCTCCACTTT
>-|-|TRBV7-2|TRBJ1-2
CASSLSQNYGYTF
TGTGCCAGCAGCTTATCACAGAACTATGGCTACACCTTC
>-|-|TRBV2|TRBJ2-5
CASSDWASEFGETQYF
TGTGCCAGCAGTGATTGGGCTAGCGAATTCGGAGAGACCCAGTACTTC
>-|TRBD1|TRBV6-5|TRBJ2-1
CASSWGQISYNEQFF
TGTGCCAGCAGTTGGGGACAGATCTCCTACAATGAGCAGTTCTTC
>-|TRBD1|TRBV6-5|TRBJ1-2
CANPGGAAYGYTF
TGTGCTAACCCAGGGGGTGCCGCATATGGCTACACCTTC
>-|-|TRBV14|TRBJ2-6
CASSQASRQAGANVLTF
TGTGCCAGCAGCCAAGCATCAAGGCAGGCTGGGGCCAACGTCCTGACTTTC
>-|TRBD1|TRBV10-3|TRBJ2-2
CAISGSRSGTGFTGELFF
TGTGCCATCAGTGGGTCCCGTTCCGGGACAGGGTTCACCGGGGAGCTGTTTTTT
>-|TRBD2|TRBV19|TRBJ2-1
CASSPTTPGLVPNEQFF
TGTGCCAGTAGCCCGACAACCCCGGGACTAGTCCCCAATGAGCAGTTCTTC
>few|TRBD1|TRBV7-6|TRBJ1-4
CASSPDAGGGGDEKLFF
TGTGCCAGCAGCCCCGACGCAGGGGGCGGGGGTGATGAAAAACTGTTTTTT
>-|-|TRBV18|TRBJ1-1
CASSPRAGMSTEAFF
TGTGCCAGCTCACCACGAGCAGGGATGTCGACTGAAGCTTTCTTT
>-|TRBD2|TRBV2|TRBJ2-1
CASSEGLAGGNEQFF
TGTGCCAGCAGTGAAGGACTAGCGGGAGGAAATGAGCAGTTCTTC
>-|-|TRBV5-1|TRBJ1-2
CASSLGELYGYTF
TGCGCCAGCAGCTTGGGGGAGCTCTATGGCTACACCTTC
>-|-|TRBV7-9|TRBJ1-1
CASSLGSGHEAFF
TGTGCCAGCAGCTTAGGGTCAGGCCATGAAGCTTTCTTT
>-|TRBD2|TRBV5-4|TRBJ2-5
CASSSGLAGVGGETQYF
TGTGCCAGCAGCTCGGGACTAGCGGGAGTGGGAGGGGAGACCCAGTACTTC
>-|-|TRBV5-1|TRBJ2-7
CASSPLFGGDYEQYF
TGCGCCAGCAGCCCCCTTTTCGGGGGTGACTACGAGCAGTACTTC
>-|TRBD2|TRBV5-6|TRBJ2-5
CASSLAAGGGYQETQYF
TGTGCCAGCAGCTTGGCTGCGGGGGGAGGCTACCAAGAGACCCAGTACTTC
>-|-|TRBV3-1/TRBV3-2|TRBJ1-1
CASSSREGGNTEAFF
TGTGCCAGCAGCTCCCGTGAGGGAGGGAATACTGAAGCTTTCTTT
>-|TRBD1|TRBV5-1|TRBJ2-1
CASGGRGQFHEQFF
TGCGCCAGCGGCGGTAGGGGGCAATTTCATGAGCAGTTCTTC
>-|TRBD1|TRBV29-1|TRBJ2-3
CSVGTGVTDTQYF
TGCAGCGTAGGGACAGGGGTAACGGATACGCAGTATTTT
>-|-|TRBV19|TRBJ2-1
CASSLGIYNEQFF
TGTGCCAGTAGCCTAGGAATCTACAATGAGCAGTTCTTC
>-|TRBD2|TRBV4-1|TRBJ2-1
CASSQYSGSPYNEQFF
TGCGCCAGCAGCCAATATAGCGGGAGTCCCTACAATGAGCAGTTCTTC
>-|TRBD1|TRBV7-8|TRBJ1-1
CASSRGQAMNTEAFF
TGTGCCAGCAGCCGCGGACAGGCCATGAACACTGAAGCTTTCTTT
>-|TRBD1|TRBV7-3|TRBJ1-1
CASSLTPAGQGSLREAFF
TGTGCCAGCAGCTTGACCCCCGCGGGACAGGGGTCCCTGAGGGAAGCTTTCTTT
>-|TRBD1|TRBV30|TRBJ1-3
CAWSVRSRGRGNTIYF
TGTGCCTGGAGTGTAAGGTCCAGGGGGCGCGGAAACACCATATATTTT
>-|TRBD2|TRBV30|TRBJ2-1
CAWNRREGREQFF
TGTGCCTGGAATCGTCGGGAGGGCCGTGAGCAGTTCTTC
>once|-|TRBV30|TRBJ1-3
CAWSIRQTWSSGNTIYF
TGTGCCTGGAGCATACGCCAGACCTGGAGCTCTGGAAACACCATATATTTT
>-|TRBD1|TRBV2|TRBJ1-1
CASKGTVNTEAFF
TGTGCCAGCAAGGGGACAGTGAACACTGAAGCTTTCTTT
>-|TRBD1|TRBV6-5|TRBJ1-2
CASSQLGGTGESYTF
TGTGCCAGCAGTCAACTCGGGGGGACAGGGGAAAGCTACACCTTC
>few|TRBD2|TRBV6-4|TRBJ2-2
CASSDSSRGLAGGRELFF
TGTGCCAGCAGTGACTCGAGTCGAGGACTAGCGGGAGGAAGGGAGCTGTTTTTT
>-|-|TRBV6-5|TRBJ1-6
CASSSGTHSPLHF
TGTGCCAGCAGTTCCGGGACACACTCACCCCTCCACTTT
>-|TRBD2|TRBV7-6|TRBJ2-5
CASSPLSGSQMGEGQYF
TGTGCCAGCAGCCCTCTTAGCGGGAGTCAAATGGGCGAGGGCCAGTACTTC
>-|TRBD1|TRBV7-2|TRBJ2-1
CASSLSGGPYNEQFF
TGTGCCAGCAGCTTATCAGGGGGCCCCTACAATGAGCAGTTCTTC
>-|TRBD1|TRBV19|TRBJ1-2
CASSILGQAGGGYTF
TGTGCCAGTAGTATATTGGGACAGGCAGGAGGGGGCTACACCTTC
>-|-|TRBV9|TRBJ2-5
CASSVGGVGKETQYF
TGTGCCAGCAGCGTAGGAGGTGTCGGGAAGGAGACCCAGTACTTC
>-|TRBD1|TRBV2|TRBJ1-1
CASGTAINTEAFF
TGTGCCAGTGGGACAGCCATAAACACTGAAGCTTTCTTT
>-|TRBD2|TRBV9|TRBJ2-2
CASRPTSGRFAGELFF
TGTGCCAGCAGACCGACTAGCGGGAGGTTCGCCGGGGAGCTGTTTTTT
>-|TRBD2|TRBV5-4|TRBJ2-5
CASSPGLAGGRETQYF
TGTGCCAGCAGCCCCGGACTAGCGGGAGGTAGAGAGACCCAGTACTTC
>-|-|TRBV9|TRBJ2-3
CASSTDRGRVDTQYF
TGTGCCAGCAGCACCGATAGGGGGAGAGTAGATACGCAGTATTTT
>-|-|TRBV5-4|TRBJ1-4
CASSQDPGRRAVGEKLFF
TGTGCCAGCAGCCAAGACCCGGGACGGAGGGCCGTCGGTGAAAAACTGTTTTTT
>-|-|TRBV18|TRBJ1-2
CASSATGVDYGYTF
TGTGCCAGCTCAGCCACAGGAGTTGACTATGGCTACACCTTC
>-|-|TRBV9|TRBJ1-5
CASSPGSGRAQPQHF
TGTGCCAGCAGCCCAGGATCGGGCAGGGCCCAGCCCCAGCATTTT
>once|-|TRBV7-2|TRBJ1-1
CASSLMGRGTTNTEAFF
TGTGCCAGCAGCTTAATGGGGCGTGGCACGACGAACACTGAAGCTTTCTTT
>-|TRBD2|TRBV11-3|TRBJ2-1
CASSLGGREGNNEQFF
TGTGCCAGCAGCTTAGGAGGGCGGGAGGGTAACAATGAGCAGTTCTTC
>-|-|TRBV7-3|TRBJ2-1
CASSPQGGVSYNEQFF
TGTGCCAGCAGCCCGCAGGGTGGGGTTTCCTACAATGAGCAGTTCTTC
>-|TRBD1|TRBV7-2|TRBJ2-7
CASSSGQGGEQYF
TGTGCCAGCAGCTCCGGACAGGGAGGCGAGCAGTACTTC
>-|-|TRBV27|TRBJ2-1
CASSLRAVSYNEQFF
TGTGCCAGCAGTTTAAGAGCGGTTTCCTACAATGAGCAGTTCTTC
>once|TRBD1|TRBV4-3|TRBJ1-4
CASSQAGTGGFVEKLFF
TGCGCCAGCAGCCAAGCGGGGACAGGGGGTTTTGTTGAAAAACTGTTTTTT